The clone carrying this TCR beta chain was detected a few times. MiXCR, applied by TCRdb to the PCR reads, yields one record per CDR3 protein. Here the sample spans 15,000 to 20,000 distinct CDR3 sequences, about 40% being singletons. The data belong to a study of tumor-infiltrating lymphocytes in oesophageal squamous cell carcinoma. Germline-derived CDR1 and CDR2 are SGHDN and FVKESK. This CDR3 is built from 15 residues. Trimming pared 4 bases from V and 2 bases from J, leaving 15 bases between. What was sequenced was blood. The source of this sequence is a female donor with esophageal squamous cell carcinoma. The chain couples TRBV14 to TRBJ2-7; D possibly matches TRBD1 or TRBD2 (5 bases each). The CDR3 region has the DNA TGTGCCAGCAGCCTACGTCACGGGGCGGCCTACGAGCAGTACTTC. This codes for CASSLRHGAAYEQYF. The entire variable domain, with the rest obtained from reference TRBV14 and TRBJ2-7, is as follows: EAGVTQFPSHSVIEKGQTVTLRCDPISGHDNLYWYRRVMGKEIKFLLHFVKESKQDESGMPNNRFLAERTGGTYSTLKVQPAELEDSGVYFCASSLRHGAAYEQYFGPGTRLTVT.